This T cell receptor beta chain was obtained from a study of PD-1 blockade in classical Hodgkin lymphoma. Study-wide points: Patients were excluded if nivolumab began under 1 year after ASCT (the autologous transplant).

The table came from immunoSEQ multiplex PCR; TCRdb's copy has only in-frame clones and leaves some out. The sample comprises several thousand clones, about 81% of which are singletons, and about 14% rests with the top ten. In the case of this clone: What it binds is unknown.

All trial patients relapsed after autologous stem cell transplantation. The junction had 8 bases not matched to a gene; V was cut back by 11 bases and J by 2 bases. The germline V gene encodes CDR1 LGHNA and CDR2 YNFKEQ. The CDR3 runs to 14 residues. The sequence came from a human donor with classical Hodgkin lymphoma. The chain joins TRBV4-2 to TRBJ2-3; 9 bases are shared with TRBD2. The sample here was peripheral blood mononuclear cells (PBMCs), taken at baseline. The CDR3 DNA reads as TGTGCCTCGGATGCGGGAGGGTACACAGATACGCAGTATTTT. Protein: CASDAGGYTDTQYF.